The text below deals with one TCR beta chain. Trimming cost V 4 bases and J 4 bases; bases outside gene matches: 7. The CDR3 is made up of 14 amino acids. The germline V gene encodes CDR1 SGHNT and CDR2 YYREEE (reference sequence). This sample was taken from a study of blood T cell repertoires in COVID-19. Under the authors' procedure: It was from reference gene primer amplification that nucleated cell counts were estimated. Repertoires were generated with immunoSEQ multiplex PCR, while TCRdb's copy carries only in-frame clones and drops some. The D gene and trimming were derived from the DNA, and the V and J assignments and clone size from that table. This table has roughly 150,000 clones, 70% to 90% appearing once.

This sequence joins TRBV5-4 and TRBJ1-2, with TRBD1 identical over 7 bases. The specimen was peripheral blood. The source of this sequence is a woman of 80 years or more with COVID-19, enrolled during active disease. CDR3 residues: CASSRRGGTYGYTF. CDR3 DNA sequence: TGTGCCAGCAGCCGGAGAGGGGGCACCTATGGCTACACCTTC. Variable domain in full (rest from reference TRBV5-4 and TRBJ1-2): ETGVTQSPTHLIKTRGQQVTLRCSSQSGHNTVSWYQQALGQGPQFIFQYYREEENGRGNFPPRFSGLQFPNYSSELNVNALELDDSALYLCASSRRGGTYGYTFGSGTRLTVV.